This is a list of T cell receptor beta chains from one sample in a study of blood T cell repertoires in COVID-19. Only in-frame clones appear in the TCRdb table, and some are missing; sequencing was by immunoSEQ multiplex PCR. The table records under 200,000 clones, around 82% of them present only once. The sequencing input was PBMCs or T cells enriched from blood (not recorded which). These receptors all come from a woman in her sixties or seventies with acute COVID-19. Both conserved end residues are part of each CDR3. The D gene is left open where the match is weak. Clone size, where shown, is once, few, many, or a class for clones that have expanded.

clone_size: -; d_call: -; j_call: TRBJ2-5; v_call: TRBV29-1; cdr3_length: 14; cdr3_aa: CSVDTPGGVETQYF; cdr3_nt: TGCAGCGTTGACACCCCGGGGGGCGTCGAGACCCAGTACTTC
clone_size: -; d_call: TRBD1; j_call: TRBJ2-7; v_call: TRBV5-4; cdr3_length: 13; cdr3_aa: CASSGQGSYEQYF; cdr3_nt: TGTGCCAGCAGTGGACAGGGCTCCTACGAGCAGTACTTC
clone_size: -; d_call: TRBD1; j_call: TRBJ2-5; v_call: TRBV9; cdr3_length: 14; cdr3_aa: CASSTWTGTETQYF; cdr3_nt: TGTGCCAGCAGCACCTGGACAGGGACTGAGACCCAGTACTTC
clone_size: -; d_call: TRBD2; j_call: TRBJ2-1; v_call: TRBV7-2; cdr3_length: 15; cdr3_aa: CASSPPRRGGDEQFF; cdr3_nt: TGTGCCAGCAGCCCTCCTCGACGGGGGGGGGATGAGCAGTTCTTC
clone_size: -; d_call: TRBD1; j_call: TRBJ1-2; v_call: TRBV2; cdr3_length: 13; cdr3_aa: CASGDRGNYGYTF; cdr3_nt: TGTGCCAGCGGGGACAGGGGGAACTATGGCTACACCTTC
clone_size: few; d_call: TRBD2; j_call: TRBJ2-1; v_call: TRBV5-1; cdr3_length: 15; cdr3_aa: CASSLSGSSYNEQFF; cdr3_nt: TGCGCCAGCAGCTTGAGCGGGAGTTCCTACAATGAGCAGTTCTTC
clone_size: -; d_call: TRBD1; j_call: TRBJ2-1; v_call: TRBV4-3; cdr3_length: 14; cdr3_aa: CASSQGRDSNEQFF; cdr3_nt: TGCGCCAGCAGCCAAGGCCGGGACAGCAATGAGCAGTTCTTC
clone_size: -; d_call: TRBD2; j_call: TRBJ2-1; v_call: TRBV3-1/TRBV3-2; cdr3_length: 20; cdr3_aa: CASSPLGTSGSSARYNEQFF; cdr3_nt: TGTGCCAGCAGCCCGCTGGGGACTAGCGGGAGTTCGGCGCGGTACAATGAGCAGTTCTTC
clone_size: -; d_call: TRBD2; j_call: TRBJ2-1; v_call: TRBV5-4; cdr3_length: 16; cdr3_aa: CASSPSGTSGTIRQFF; cdr3_nt: TGTGCCAGCAGCCCTTCCGGGACTAGCGGGACGATTAGGCAGTTCTTC
clone_size: once; d_call: -; j_call: TRBJ2-1; v_call: TRBV14; cdr3_length: 14; cdr3_aa: CASSPVTSLNEQFF; cdr3_nt: TGTGCCAGCAGCCCCGTAACTAGCTTGAATGAGCAGTTCTTC
clone_size: few; d_call: -; j_call: TRBJ1-3; v_call: TRBV30; cdr3_length: 14; cdr3_aa: CAWSVGAGGNTIYF; cdr3_nt: TGTGCCTGGAGTGTAGGGGCCGGGGGAAACACCATATATTTT
clone_size: -; d_call: -; j_call: TRBJ1-4; v_call: TRBV5-4; cdr3_length: 14; cdr3_aa: CASSPGTTNEKLFF; cdr3_nt: TGTGCCAGCAGCCCGGGTACAACTAATGAAAAACTGTTTTTT
clone_size: -; d_call: -; j_call: TRBJ2-1; v_call: TRBV11-2; cdr3_length: 15; cdr3_aa: CASSLGQSSYNEQFF; cdr3_nt: TGTGCCAGCAGCTTAGGACAGAGCTCCTACAATGAGCAGTTCTTC
clone_size: -; d_call: -; j_call: TRBJ1-1; v_call: TRBV28; cdr3_length: 13; cdr3_aa: CASSIPAGAEAFF; cdr3_nt: TGTGCCAGCAGCATTCCGGCCGGAGCTGAAGCTTTCTTT
clone_size: -; d_call: -; j_call: TRBJ1-1; v_call: TRBV28; cdr3_length: 14; cdr3_aa: CASSSGGPNTEAFF; cdr3_nt: TGTGCCAGCAGTTCCGGAGGCCCGAACACTGAAGCTTTCTTT
clone_size: few; d_call: TRBD2; j_call: TRBJ2-1; v_call: TRBV2; cdr3_length: 13; cdr3_aa: CASSVSLAVEQFF; cdr3_nt: TGTGCCAGCAGTGTAAGTCTAGCGGTAGAGCAGTTCTTC
clone_size: -; d_call: -; j_call: TRBJ1-2; v_call: TRBV12-3/TRBV12-4; cdr3_length: 12; cdr3_aa: CASSLGLYGYTF; cdr3_nt: TGTGCCAGCAGTTTAGGTCTCTATGGCTACACCTTC
clone_size: -; d_call: TRBD1; j_call: TRBJ1-4; v_call: TRBV7-2; cdr3_length: 14; cdr3_aa: CASSLIGTGQKLFF; cdr3_nt: TGTGCCAGCAGCCTGATAGGGACAGGGCAAAAACTGTTTTTT
clone_size: once; d_call: -; j_call: TRBJ1-3; v_call: TRBV6-5; cdr3_length: 15; cdr3_aa: CASSYSNPTRNTIYF; cdr3_nt: TGTGCCAGCAGTTACTCGAACCCTACCCGAAACACCATATATTTT
clone_size: -; d_call: -; j_call: TRBJ2-5; v_call: TRBV5-6; cdr3_length: 14; cdr3_aa: CASSLETDKEAQYF; cdr3_nt: TGTGCCAGCAGCTTGGAGACAGATAAAGAGGCCCAGTACTTC
clone_size: -; d_call: TRBD1; j_call: TRBJ1-1; v_call: TRBV29-1; cdr3_length: 13; cdr3_aa: CSGTGTGGTEAFF; cdr3_nt: TGCAGCGGAACCGGGACAGGGGGCACTGAAGCTTTCTTT
clone_size: -; d_call: TRBD1; j_call: TRBJ1-2; v_call: TRBV25-1; cdr3_length: 16; cdr3_aa: CASSGTGTDFNYGYTF; cdr3_nt: TGTGCCAGCAGTGGCACCGGGACAGATTTTAACTATGGCTACACCTTC
clone_size: -; d_call: -; j_call: TRBJ2-1; v_call: TRBV11-3; cdr3_length: 13; cdr3_aa: CASSPSGWNEQFF; cdr3_nt: TGTGCCAGCAGCCCGAGCGGGTGGAATGAGCAGTTCTTC